This T cell receptor (beta chain) was profiled in a study of patients and donors after allogeneic stem cell transplantation. This clonotype appeared many times. Via MiXCR, TCRdb re-called the RT-PCR reads, giving one row per CDR3 protein. The table lists around 82,000 distinct CDR3 sequences, 4.5% to 5% of them singletons. The germline V and J ends were trimmed by 5 bases and 8 bases, with 13 bases remaining between them. The germline gives CDR1 SGHTA, CDR2 FQGNSA. The CDR3 loop spans 13 amino acids. This receptor was obtained from a human donor who was either an allogeneic HSCT recipient or a stem cell or donor lymphocyte infusion donor (not recorded which). It is not recorded whose cells these are; they may come from a transplant donor. V usage is TRBV7-2 and J usage is TRBJ2-1; D might be TRBD2 (6 bases). Sequencing was carried out using blood, either unsorted or a sorted T cell fraction (not recorded which). CDR3 DNA: TGTGCCAGCAGCCCACCGGGAGCGGATGAGCAGTTCTTC. Amino acids: CASSPPGADEQFF.